The clone carrying this T cell receptor (beta chain) was recorded once. Antigen specificity is unknown. PCR involved 60 Vbeta and 13 Jbeta primers. TCRdb's copy holds only in-frame clones and misses some; the assay was immunoSEQ multiplex PCR. In the table there are about 120,000 clones, roughly 76% of which are singletons. This sample was included in a study of cytomegalovirus exposure and HLA in healthy donors. The study's findings and limits: Within an earlier analysis, most TCR beta V segments proved productive either about 87% or about 30% of the time. A later analysis revealed that TCR association rates differed between HLA loci, peaking at DRB1 and bottoming out at HLA-C.

This receptor was obtained from a young man in good health and CMV-seronegative. The sequenced material came from PBMCs.

CDR3 coding DNA: TGTGCCAGCAGCTTGGGCCCAGGGACAGGGTGGACTGAAGCTTTCTTT. Its protein product is CASSLGPGTGWTEAFF. The V gene is TRBV5-6, the J gene TRBJ1-1; 9 nucleotides agree with TRBD1. J was trimmed by 5 bases and V by 0 bases; bases with no gene match: 8. CDR3 length equals 16 residues. Germline V gene data show CDR1 as SGHDT and CDR2 as YYEEEE.